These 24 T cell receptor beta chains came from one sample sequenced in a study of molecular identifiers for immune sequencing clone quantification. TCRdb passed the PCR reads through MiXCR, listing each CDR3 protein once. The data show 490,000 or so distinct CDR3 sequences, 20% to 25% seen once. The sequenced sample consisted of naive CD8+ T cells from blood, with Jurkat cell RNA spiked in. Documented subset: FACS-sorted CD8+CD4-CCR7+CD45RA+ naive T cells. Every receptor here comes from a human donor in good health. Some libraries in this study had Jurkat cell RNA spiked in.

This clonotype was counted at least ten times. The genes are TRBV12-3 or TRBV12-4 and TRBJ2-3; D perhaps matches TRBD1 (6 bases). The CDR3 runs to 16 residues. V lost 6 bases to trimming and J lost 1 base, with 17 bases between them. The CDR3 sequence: CASSQKTGRGTDTQYF. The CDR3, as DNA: TGTGCCAGCAGCCAAAAAACAGGGAGAGGCACAGATACGCAGTATTTT.

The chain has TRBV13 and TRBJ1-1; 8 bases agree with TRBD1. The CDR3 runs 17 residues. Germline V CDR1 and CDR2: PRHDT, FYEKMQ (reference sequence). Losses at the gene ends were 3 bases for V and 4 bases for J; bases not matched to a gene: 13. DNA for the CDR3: TGTGCCAGCAGCTTTGATACACAGGGGGTGGATGGCACTGAAGCTTTCTTT. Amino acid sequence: CASSFDTQGVDGTEAFF.

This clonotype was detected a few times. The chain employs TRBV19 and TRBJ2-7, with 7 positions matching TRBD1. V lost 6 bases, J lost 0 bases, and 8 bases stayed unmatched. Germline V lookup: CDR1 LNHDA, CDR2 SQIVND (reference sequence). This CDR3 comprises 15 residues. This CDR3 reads CASRNWDSSSYEQYF. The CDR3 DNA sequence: TGTGCCAGTAGAAACTGGGACAGCAGCTCCTACGAGCAGTACTTC.

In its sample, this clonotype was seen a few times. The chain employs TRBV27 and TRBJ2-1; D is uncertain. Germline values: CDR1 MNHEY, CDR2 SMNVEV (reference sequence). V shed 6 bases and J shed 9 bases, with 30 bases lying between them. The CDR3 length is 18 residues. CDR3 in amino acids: CASSLNRLPSDRLAEQFF. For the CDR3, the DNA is TGTGCCAGCAGCCTTAATCGCCTCCCTAGTGACCGACTGGCTGAGCAGTTCTTC.

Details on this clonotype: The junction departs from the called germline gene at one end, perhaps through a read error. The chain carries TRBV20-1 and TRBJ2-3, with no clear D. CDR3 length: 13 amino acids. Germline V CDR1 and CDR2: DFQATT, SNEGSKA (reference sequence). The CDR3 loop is CRARLLLEDTQYF. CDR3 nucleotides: TGCAGGGCTAGGTTATTGTTGGAGGATACGCAGTATTTT.

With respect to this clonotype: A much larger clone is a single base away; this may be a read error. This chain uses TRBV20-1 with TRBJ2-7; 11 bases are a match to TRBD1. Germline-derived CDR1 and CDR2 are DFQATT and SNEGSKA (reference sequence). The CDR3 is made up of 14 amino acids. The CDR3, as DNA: TGCTGTGCTACGGACAGGGGGCGCTCCTACGAGCAGTACTTC. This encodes CCATDRGRSYEQYF.

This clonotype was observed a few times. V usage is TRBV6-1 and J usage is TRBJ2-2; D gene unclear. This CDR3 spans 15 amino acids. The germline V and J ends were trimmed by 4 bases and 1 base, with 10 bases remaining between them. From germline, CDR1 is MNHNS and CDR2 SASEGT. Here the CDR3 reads CASSGLTLNTGELFF. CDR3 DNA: TGTGCCAGCAGTGGACTGACCTTGAACACCGGGGAGCTGTTTTTT.

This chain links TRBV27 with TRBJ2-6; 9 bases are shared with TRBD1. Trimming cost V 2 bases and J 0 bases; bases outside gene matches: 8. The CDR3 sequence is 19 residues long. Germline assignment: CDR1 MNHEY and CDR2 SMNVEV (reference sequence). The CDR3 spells CASSLTGTGKSSGANVLTF. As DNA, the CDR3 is TGTGCCAGCAGTTTAACGGGGACAGGGAAAAGCTCTGGGGCCAACGTCCTGACTTTC.

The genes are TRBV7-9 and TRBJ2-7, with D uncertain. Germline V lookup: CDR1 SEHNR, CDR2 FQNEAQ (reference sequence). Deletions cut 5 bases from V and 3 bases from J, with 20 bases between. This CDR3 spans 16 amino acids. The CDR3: CASSHSRSETFYEQYF. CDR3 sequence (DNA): TGTGCCAGCAGCCACTCCCGCTCCGAAACCTTCTACGAGCAGTACTTC.

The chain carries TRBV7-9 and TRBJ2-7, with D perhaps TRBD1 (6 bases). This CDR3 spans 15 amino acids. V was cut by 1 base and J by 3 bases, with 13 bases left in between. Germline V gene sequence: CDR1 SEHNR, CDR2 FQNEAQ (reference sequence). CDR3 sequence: CASSLGLQGVYEQYF. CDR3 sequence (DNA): TGTGCCAGCAGCTTAGGGTTACAGGGCGTCTACGAGCAGTACTTC.

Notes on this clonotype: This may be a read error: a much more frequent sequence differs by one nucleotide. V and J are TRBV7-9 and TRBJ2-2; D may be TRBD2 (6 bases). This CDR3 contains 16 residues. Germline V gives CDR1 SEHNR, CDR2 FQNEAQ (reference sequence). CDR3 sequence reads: CASTEQPKPNTGGLFF. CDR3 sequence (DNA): TGTGCCAGCACCGAACAGCCAAAGCCGAACACCGGGGGGCTGTTTTTT.

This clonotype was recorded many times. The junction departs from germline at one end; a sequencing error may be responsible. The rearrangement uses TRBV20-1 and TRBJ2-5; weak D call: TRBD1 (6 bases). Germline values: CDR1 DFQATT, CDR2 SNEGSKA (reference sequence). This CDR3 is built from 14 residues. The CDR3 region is CSARTDSHQETQYF. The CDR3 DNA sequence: TGCAGTGCTAGGACGGACAGCCACCAGGAGACCCAGTACTTC.

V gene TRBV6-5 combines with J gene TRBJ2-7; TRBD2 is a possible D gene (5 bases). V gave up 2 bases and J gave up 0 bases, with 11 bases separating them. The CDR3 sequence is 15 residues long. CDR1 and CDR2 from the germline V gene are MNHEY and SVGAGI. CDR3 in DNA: TGTGCCAGCAGTTACGTCAGCGGTAGCTCCTACGAGCAGTACTTC. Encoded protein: CASSYVSGSSYEQYF.

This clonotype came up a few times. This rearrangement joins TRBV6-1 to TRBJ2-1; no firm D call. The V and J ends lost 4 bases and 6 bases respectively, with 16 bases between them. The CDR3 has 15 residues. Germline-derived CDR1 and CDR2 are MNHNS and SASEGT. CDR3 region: CASSALMLGSNEQFF. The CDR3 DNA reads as TGTGCCAGCAGTGCCCTTATGCTAGGGTCCAATGAGCAGTTCTTC.

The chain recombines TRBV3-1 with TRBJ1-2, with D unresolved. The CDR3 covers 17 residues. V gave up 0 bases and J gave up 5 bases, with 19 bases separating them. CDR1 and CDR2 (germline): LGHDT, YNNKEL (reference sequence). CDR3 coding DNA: TGTGCCAGCAGCCAAGATGGGTCGGCACCGGGAAGATATGGCTACACCTTC. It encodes CASSQDGSAPGRYGYTF.

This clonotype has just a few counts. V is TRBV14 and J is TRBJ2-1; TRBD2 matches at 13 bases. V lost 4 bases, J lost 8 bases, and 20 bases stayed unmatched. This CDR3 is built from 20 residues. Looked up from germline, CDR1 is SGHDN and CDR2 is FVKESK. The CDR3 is CASSLPPFSTSGGIFYEQFF. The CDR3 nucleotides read TGTGCCAGCAGCCTCCCTCCTTTCTCGACTAGCGGGGGGATCTTCTATGAGCAGTTCTTC.

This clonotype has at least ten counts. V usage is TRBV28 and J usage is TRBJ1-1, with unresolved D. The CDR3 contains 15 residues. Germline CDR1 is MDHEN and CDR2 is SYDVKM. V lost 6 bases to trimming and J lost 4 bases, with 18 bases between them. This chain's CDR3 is CASSPHGVRGTEAFF. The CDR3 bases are TGTGCCAGCAGCCCTCACGGGGTCAGAGGCACTGAAGCTTTCTTT.

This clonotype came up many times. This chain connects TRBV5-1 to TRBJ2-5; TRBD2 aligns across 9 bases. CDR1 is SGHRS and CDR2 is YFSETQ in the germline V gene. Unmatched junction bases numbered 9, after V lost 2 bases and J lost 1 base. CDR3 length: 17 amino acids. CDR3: CASSFNLAGAGQETQYF. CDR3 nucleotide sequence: TGCGCCAGCAGCTTCAACTTAGCGGGAGCGGGCCAAGAGACCCAGTACTTC.

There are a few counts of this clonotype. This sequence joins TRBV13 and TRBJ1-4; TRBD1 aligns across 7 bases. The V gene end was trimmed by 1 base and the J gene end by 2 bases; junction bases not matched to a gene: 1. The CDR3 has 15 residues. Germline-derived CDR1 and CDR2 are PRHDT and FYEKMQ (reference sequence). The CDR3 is CASSLAGGTNEKLFF. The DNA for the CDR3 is TGTGCCAGCAGCTTAGCAGGGGGGACTAATGAAAAACTGTTTTTT. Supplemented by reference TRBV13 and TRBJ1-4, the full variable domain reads AAGVIQSPRHLIKEKRETATLKCYPIPRHDTVYWYQQGPGQDPQFLISFYEKMQSDKGSIPDRFSAQQFSDYHSELNMSSLELGDSALYFCASSLAGGTNEKLFFGSGTQLSVL.

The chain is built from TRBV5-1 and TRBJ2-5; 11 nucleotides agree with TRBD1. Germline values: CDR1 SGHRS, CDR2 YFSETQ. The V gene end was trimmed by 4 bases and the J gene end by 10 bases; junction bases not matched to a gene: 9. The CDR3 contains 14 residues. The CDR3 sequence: CASSPDRGLGDQYF. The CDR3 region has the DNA TGCGCCAGCAGCCCGGACAGGGGGCTGGGGGACCAGTACTTC. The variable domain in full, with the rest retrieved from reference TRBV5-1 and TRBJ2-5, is KAGVTQTPRYLIKTRGQQVTLSCSPISGHRSVSWYQQTPGQGLQFLFEYFSETQRNKGNFPGRFSGRQFSNSRSEMNVSTLELGDSALYLCASSPDRGLGDQYFGPGTRLLVL.

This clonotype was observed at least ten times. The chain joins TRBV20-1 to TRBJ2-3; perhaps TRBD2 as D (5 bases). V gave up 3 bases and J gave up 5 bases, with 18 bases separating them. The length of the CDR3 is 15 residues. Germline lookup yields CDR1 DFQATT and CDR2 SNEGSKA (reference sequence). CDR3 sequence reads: CSASHLKRGGDTQYF. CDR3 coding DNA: TGCAGTGCTAGCCACCTCAAACGGGGTGGAGATACGCAGTATTTT.

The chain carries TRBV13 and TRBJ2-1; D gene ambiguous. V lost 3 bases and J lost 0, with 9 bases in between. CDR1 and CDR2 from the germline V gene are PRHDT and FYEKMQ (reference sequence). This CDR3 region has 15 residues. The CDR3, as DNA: TGTGCCAGCAGCTTGTTCTCTTACTCCTACAATGAGCAGTTCTTC. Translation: CASSLFSYSYNEQFF.

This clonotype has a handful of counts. The CDR3 spells CASSLGGHSYEQYF. In DNA form, the CDR3 reads TGTGCCAGCAGTTTAGGCGGGCACTCCTACGAGCAGTACTTC. The rearrangement joins TRBV12-3 or TRBV12-4 to TRBJ2-7; maybe TRBD2 (5 bases). The germline V and J ends were trimmed by 1 base and 0 bases, with 7 bases remaining between them. The CDR3 sequence is 14 residues long.

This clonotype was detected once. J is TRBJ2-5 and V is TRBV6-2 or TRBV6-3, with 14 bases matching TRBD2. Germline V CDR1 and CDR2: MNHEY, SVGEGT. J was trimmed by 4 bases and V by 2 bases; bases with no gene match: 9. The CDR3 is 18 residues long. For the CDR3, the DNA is TGTGCCAGCAGTTACAATATGGGACTAGCGGGAGTCCGAGAGACCCAGTACTTC. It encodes CASSYNMGLAGVRETQYF.